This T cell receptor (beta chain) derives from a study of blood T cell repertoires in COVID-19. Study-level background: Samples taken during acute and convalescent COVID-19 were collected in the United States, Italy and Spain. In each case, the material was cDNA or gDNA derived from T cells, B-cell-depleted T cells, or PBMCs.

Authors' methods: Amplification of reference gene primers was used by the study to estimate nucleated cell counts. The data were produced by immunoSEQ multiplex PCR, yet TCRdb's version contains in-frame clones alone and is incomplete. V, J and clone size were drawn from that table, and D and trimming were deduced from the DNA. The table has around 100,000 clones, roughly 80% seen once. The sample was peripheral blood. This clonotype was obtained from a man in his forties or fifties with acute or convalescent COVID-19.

The CDR3 DNA reads as TGTGCCAGCAGTGAACTAGCGGGGGGGCAGGGCACAGATACGCAGTATTTT. Translating it yields CASSELAGGQGTDTQYF. This chain uses TRBV6-1 with TRBJ2-3; 12 bases fit TRBD2. Trimming removed 2 bases from V and 1 base from J; junction bases left unmatched: 4. In germline, CDR1 is MNHNS, CDR2 SASEGT. CDR3 length: 17 amino acids.